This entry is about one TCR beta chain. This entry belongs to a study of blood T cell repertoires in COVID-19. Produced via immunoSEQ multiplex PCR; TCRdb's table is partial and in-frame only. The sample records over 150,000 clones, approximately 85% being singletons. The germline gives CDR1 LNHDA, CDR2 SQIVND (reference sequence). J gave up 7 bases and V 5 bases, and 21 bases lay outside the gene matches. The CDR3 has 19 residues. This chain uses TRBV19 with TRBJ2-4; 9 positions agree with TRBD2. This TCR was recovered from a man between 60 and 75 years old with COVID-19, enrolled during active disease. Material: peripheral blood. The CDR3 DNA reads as TGTGCCAGTAGTCCGATAGTTCTGGTAGCGGGGGCCCTAATGAACATTCAGTACTTC. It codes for CASSPIVLVAGALMNIQYF.